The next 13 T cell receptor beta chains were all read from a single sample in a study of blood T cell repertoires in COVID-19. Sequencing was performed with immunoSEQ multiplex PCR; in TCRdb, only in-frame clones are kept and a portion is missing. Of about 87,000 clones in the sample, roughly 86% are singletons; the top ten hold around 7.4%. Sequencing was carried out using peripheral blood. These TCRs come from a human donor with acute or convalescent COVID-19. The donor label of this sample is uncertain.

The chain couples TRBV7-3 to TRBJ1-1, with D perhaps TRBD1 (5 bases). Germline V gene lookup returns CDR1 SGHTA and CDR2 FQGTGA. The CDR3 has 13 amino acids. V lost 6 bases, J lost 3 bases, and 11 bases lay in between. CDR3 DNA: TGTGCCAGCAGAGAGTCAGGGTACACTGAAGCTTTCTTT. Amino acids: CASRESGYTEAFF.

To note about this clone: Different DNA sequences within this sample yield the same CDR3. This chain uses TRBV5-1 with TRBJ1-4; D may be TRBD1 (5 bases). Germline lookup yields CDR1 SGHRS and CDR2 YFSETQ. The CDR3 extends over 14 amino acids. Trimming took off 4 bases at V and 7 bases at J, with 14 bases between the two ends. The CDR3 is CASSLGQGGEKLFF. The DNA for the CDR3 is TGCGCCAGCAGCCTAGGACAAGGTGGTGAAAAACTGTTTTTT.

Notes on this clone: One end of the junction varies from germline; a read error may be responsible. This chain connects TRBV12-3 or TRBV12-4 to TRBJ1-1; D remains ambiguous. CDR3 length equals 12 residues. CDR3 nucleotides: TGTGCCAGCCGTTTCGGGAGGACTGAAGCTTTCTTT. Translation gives CASRFGRTEAFF.

CDR3 in DNA: TGTGCCAGCAGCTTAGGGGGGGGAGCCTATGGCTACACCTTC. It codes for CASSLGGGAYGYTF. The chain is built from TRBV7-2 and TRBJ1-2; tentatively, D is TRBD1 (5 bases). V was pared by 1 base and J by 4 bases, with 10 bases between. The CDR3 loop spans 14 amino acids. Germline-derived CDR1 and CDR2 are SGHTA and FQGNSA.

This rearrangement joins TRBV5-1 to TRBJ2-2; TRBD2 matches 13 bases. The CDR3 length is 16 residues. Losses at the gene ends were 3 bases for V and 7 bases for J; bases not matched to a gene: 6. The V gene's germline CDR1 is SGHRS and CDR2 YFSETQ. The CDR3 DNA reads TGCGCCAGCAGCTCCGAGACTAGCGGGGGGTTCGGGGAGCTGTTTTTT. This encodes CASSSETSGGFGELFF.

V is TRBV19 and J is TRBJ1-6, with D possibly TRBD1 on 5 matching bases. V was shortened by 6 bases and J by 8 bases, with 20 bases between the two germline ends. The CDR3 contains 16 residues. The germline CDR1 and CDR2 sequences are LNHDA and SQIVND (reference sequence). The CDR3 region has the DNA TGTGCCAGTAGACTAAACCGGGACTTGGACCATTCACCCCTCCACTTT. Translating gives CASRLNRDLDHSPLHF.

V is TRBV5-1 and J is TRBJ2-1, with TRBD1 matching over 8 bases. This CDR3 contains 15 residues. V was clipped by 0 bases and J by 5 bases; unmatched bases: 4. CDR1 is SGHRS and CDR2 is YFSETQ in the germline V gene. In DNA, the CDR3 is TGCGCCAGCAGCTTGGGACAGGGGCGCCACAATGAGCAGTTCTTC. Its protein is CASSLGQGRHNEQFF.

The CDR3, as DNA: TGTGCCAGCAGCACGGGACAGGGCTCCGTGAACACCTTC. Translated: CASSTGQGSVNTF. The V and J genes are TRBV7-9 and TRBJ1-2, with 9 nucleotides matching TRBD1. The germline V gene encodes CDR1 SEHNR and CDR2 FQNEAQ (reference sequence). V trimming: 5 bases; J trimming: 12 bases; junction bases outside the gene matches: 10. This CDR3 region has 13 residues.

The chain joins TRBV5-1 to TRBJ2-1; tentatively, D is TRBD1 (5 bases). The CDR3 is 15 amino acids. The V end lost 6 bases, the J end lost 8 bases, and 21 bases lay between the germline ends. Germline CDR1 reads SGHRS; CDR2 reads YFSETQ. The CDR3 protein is CASTIGPRGMDEQFF. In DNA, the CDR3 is TGCGCCAGCACCATAGGGCCAAGGGGAATGGATGAGCAGTTCTTC.

CDR3 DNA: TGTGCCAGCAGTTACGTCGGACTACCCCCAGGGGAGCAGTACTTC. This codes for CASSYVGLPPGEQYF. V usage is TRBV6-5 and J usage is TRBJ2-7, with D perhaps matching TRBD2 (6 bases). The V end was cut by 2 bases, the J end by 7 bases, with 18 bases between. Germline V gene data show CDR1 as MNHEY and CDR2 as SVGAGI. The CDR3 is 15 amino acids.

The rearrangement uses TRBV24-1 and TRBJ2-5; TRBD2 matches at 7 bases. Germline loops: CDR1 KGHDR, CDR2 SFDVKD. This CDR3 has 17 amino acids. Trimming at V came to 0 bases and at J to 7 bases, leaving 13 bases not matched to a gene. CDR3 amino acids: CATSDLHGGGDLRTQYF. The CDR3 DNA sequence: TGTGCCACCAGTGATTTGCATGGTGGGGGGGACCTTAGGACCCAGTACTTC.

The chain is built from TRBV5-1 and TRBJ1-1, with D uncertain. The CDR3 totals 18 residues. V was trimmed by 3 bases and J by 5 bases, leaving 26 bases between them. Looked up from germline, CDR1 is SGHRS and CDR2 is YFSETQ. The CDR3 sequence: CASSYAYGSNSLLTEAFF. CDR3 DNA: TGCGCCAGCAGCTACGCCTACGGATCGAATAGCCTTTTGACTGAAGCTTTCTTT.

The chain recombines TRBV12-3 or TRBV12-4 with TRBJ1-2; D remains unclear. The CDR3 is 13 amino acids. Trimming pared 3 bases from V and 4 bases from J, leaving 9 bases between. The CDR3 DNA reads TGTGCCAGCAGTTTGGCCAGTTTCTATGGCTACACCTTC. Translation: CASSLASFYGYTF.